This is a list of T cell receptor beta chains from one sample in a study of persistence of HIV-infected CD4 T cells. Data came from immunoSEQ multiplex PCR; TCRdb stores just in-frame clones and leaves some out. The sample yields about 39,000 clones, under 90% seen once. No antigen has been assigned to these receptors. The source material was cultured CD4+ T cells from PBMCs, sampled from a patient who received antiretroviral therapy. The receptors come from an adult with HIV. The donor label of this sample is uncertain. Both conserved end residues are part of each CDR3. The D gene is left open where the match is weak. Where a row states a size, it is once, few, many or the class of an expanded clone; other rows omit it.

J gene: TRBJ2-5
clone size: NA
CDR3 length: 11
D gene: NA
V gene: TRBV12-3/TRBV12-4
CDR3 protein: CASSVTETQYF
CDR3 DNA: TGTGCCAGCAGTGTAACGGAGACCCAGTACTTC

J gene: TRBJ1-4
clone size: NA
CDR3 length: 17
D gene: TRBD1
V gene: TRBV7-9
CDR3 protein: CASSSGQGAPSNEKLFF
CDR3 DNA: TGTGCCAGCAGCTCTGGACAGGGAGCCCCATCCAATGAAAAACTGTTTTTT

J gene: TRBJ1-3
clone size: few
CDR3 length: 15
D gene: NA
V gene: TRBV28
CDR3 protein: CASSSRHQAGDTIYF
CDR3 DNA: TGTGCCAGCAGTTCAAGGCACCAGGCGGGAGACACCATATATTTT

J gene: TRBJ2-7
clone size: few
CDR3 length: 13
D gene: NA
V gene: TRBV10-2
CDR3 protein: CASSIPVPSEQYF
CDR3 DNA: TGCGCCAGCTCTATTCCGGTTCCTTCCGAGCAGTACTTC

J gene: TRBJ1-1
clone size: NA
CDR3 length: 14
D gene: NA
V gene: TRBV27
CDR3 protein: CASSPGGVNTEAFF
CDR3 DNA: TGTGCCAGCAGCCCCGGCGGGGTGAACACTGAAGCTTTCTTT

J gene: TRBJ2-1
clone size: NA
CDR3 length: 16
D gene: NA
V gene: TRBV9
CDR3 protein: CASSLRTRDSYNEQFF
CDR3 DNA: TGTGCCAGCAGCCTAAGGACGAGAGACTCCTACAATGAGCAGTTCTTC

J gene: TRBJ1-6
clone size: NA
CDR3 length: 14
D gene: NA
V gene: TRBV6-1
CDR3 protein: CASSESDFISPLHF
CDR3 DNA: TGTGCCAGCAGTGAATCAGATTTCATTTCACCCCTCCACTTT

J gene: TRBJ1-3
clone size: few
CDR3 length: 13
D gene: NA
V gene: TRBV15
CDR3 protein: CATSRDSGNTIYF
CDR3 DNA: TGTGCCACCAGCAGAGATTCTGGAAACACCATATATTTT

J gene: TRBJ2-7
clone size: NA
CDR3 length: 13
D gene: NA
V gene: TRBV6-5
CDR3 protein: CASSYSRAYEQYF
CDR3 DNA: TGTGCCAGCAGTTACTCTAGAGCATACGAGCAGTACTTC

J gene: TRBJ1-1
clone size: NA
CDR3 length: 14
D gene: NA
V gene: TRBV5-1
CDR3 protein: CASGGQTENTEAFF
CDR3 DNA: TGCGCCAGCGGTGGACAGACAGAGAACACTGAAGCTTTCTTT

J gene: TRBJ1-3
clone size: once
CDR3 length: 13
D gene: NA
V gene: TRBV29-1
CDR3 protein: CSVATDSGNTIYF
CDR3 DNA: TGCAGCGTCGCCACGGACTCTGGAAACACCATATATTTT

J gene: TRBJ2-7
clone size: NA
CDR3 length: 12
D gene: NA
V gene: TRBV18
CDR3 protein: CASSPQKYEQYF
CDR3 DNA: TGTGCCAGCTCACCCCAGAAGTACGAGCAGTACTTC

J gene: TRBJ1-6
clone size: NA
CDR3 length: 16
D gene: TRBD1
V gene: TRBV6-1
CDR3 protein: CASSGRTGGKDSPLHF
CDR3 DNA: TGTGCCAGCAGTGGAAGGACAGGGGGCAAGGATTCACCCCTCCACTTT

J gene: TRBJ2-3
clone size: NA
CDR3 length: 13
D gene: NA
V gene: TRBV7-3
CDR3 protein: CASSLNLPDTQYF
CDR3 DNA: TGTGCCAGCAGCTTAAATTTGCCAGATACGCAGTATTTT

J gene: TRBJ1-6
clone size: NA
CDR3 length: 18
D gene: TRBD1
V gene: TRBV27
CDR3 protein: CASSATGGATLKGSPLHF
CDR3 DNA: TGTGCCAGCAGTGCCACAGGGGGAGCCACCCTAAAGGGTTCACCCCTCCACTTT

J gene: TRBJ1-1
clone size: once
CDR3 length: 17
D gene: NA
V gene: TRBV21-1
CDR3 protein: CASSLPPRTGVPLYDFF
CDR3 DNA: TGTGCCAGCAGCTTACCCCCCCGGACAGGCGTCCCCCTCTATGATTTCTTT

J gene: TRBJ2-2
clone size: NA
CDR3 length: 17
D gene: TRBD2
V gene: TRBV5-1
CDR3 protein: CASSSLSSGGYTGELFF
CDR3 DNA: TGCGCCAGCAGTTCCTTATCTAGCGGGGGGTACACCGGGGAGCTGTTTTTT

J gene: TRBJ2-3
clone size: NA
CDR3 length: 10
D gene: NA
V gene: TRBV21-1
CDR3 protein: CATPTDTQYF
CDR3 DNA: TGTGCCACCCCCACAGATACGCAGTATTTT

J gene: TRBJ2-3
clone size: once
CDR3 length: 17
D gene: TRBD1
V gene: TRBV7-6
CDR3 protein: CASSFTTGTGLPDTQYF
CDR3 DNA: TGTGCCAGCAGCTTCACTACCGGGACAGGGCTTCCAGATACGCAGTATTTT

J gene: TRBJ2-2
clone size: NA
CDR3 length: 16
D gene: NA
V gene: TRBV7-3
CDR3 protein: CASSFLGTTNTGELFF
CDR3 DNA: TGTGCCAGCAGCTTCCTCGGCACGACGAACACCGGGGAGCTGTTTTTT

J gene: TRBJ1-4
clone size: NA
CDR3 length: 14
D gene: NA
V gene: TRBV9
CDR3 protein: CASSVGTSDEKLFF
CDR3 DNA: TGTGCCAGCAGCGTTGGGACGTCGGATGAAAAACTGTTTTTT

J gene: TRBJ2-7
clone size: NA
CDR3 length: 15
D gene: NA
V gene: TRBV6-5
CDR3 protein: CASSYSIQGGNEQYF
CDR3 DNA: TGTGCCAGCAGTTACTCGATACAGGGGGGGAACGAGCAGTACTTC